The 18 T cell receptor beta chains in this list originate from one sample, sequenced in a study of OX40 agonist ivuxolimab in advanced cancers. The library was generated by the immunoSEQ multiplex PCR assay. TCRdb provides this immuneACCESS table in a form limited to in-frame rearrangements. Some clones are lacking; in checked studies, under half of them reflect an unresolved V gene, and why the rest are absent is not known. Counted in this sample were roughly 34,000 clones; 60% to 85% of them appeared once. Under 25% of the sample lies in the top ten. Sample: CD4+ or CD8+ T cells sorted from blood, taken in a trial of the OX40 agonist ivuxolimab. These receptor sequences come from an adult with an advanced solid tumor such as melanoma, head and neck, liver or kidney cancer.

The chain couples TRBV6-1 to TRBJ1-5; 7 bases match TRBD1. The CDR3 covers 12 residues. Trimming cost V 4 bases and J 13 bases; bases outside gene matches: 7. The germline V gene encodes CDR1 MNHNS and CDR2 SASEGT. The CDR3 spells CASSGEGGIQHF. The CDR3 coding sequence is TGTGCCAGCAGTGGTGAAGGGGGCATACAGCATTTT.

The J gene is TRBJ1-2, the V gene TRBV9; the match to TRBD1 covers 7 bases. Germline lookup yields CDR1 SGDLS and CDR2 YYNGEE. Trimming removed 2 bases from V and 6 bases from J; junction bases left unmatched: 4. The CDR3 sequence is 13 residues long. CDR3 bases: TGTGCCAGCAGCGTCACAGGGGTGAATGGCTACACCTTC. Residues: CASSVTGVNGYTF.

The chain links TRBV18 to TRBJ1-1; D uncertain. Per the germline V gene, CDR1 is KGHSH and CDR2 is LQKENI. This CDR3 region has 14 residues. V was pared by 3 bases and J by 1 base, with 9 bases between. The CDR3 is CASSPGSQNTEAFF. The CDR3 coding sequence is TGTGCCAGCTCACCGGGGTCCCAGAACACTGAAGCTTTCTTT.

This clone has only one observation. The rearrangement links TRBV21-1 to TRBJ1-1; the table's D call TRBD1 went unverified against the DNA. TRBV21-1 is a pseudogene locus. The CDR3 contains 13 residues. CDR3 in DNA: TGTGCCAGCAGCAGGGTGGGGGCTGGACAAGCTTTCTTT. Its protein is CASSRVGAGQAFF.

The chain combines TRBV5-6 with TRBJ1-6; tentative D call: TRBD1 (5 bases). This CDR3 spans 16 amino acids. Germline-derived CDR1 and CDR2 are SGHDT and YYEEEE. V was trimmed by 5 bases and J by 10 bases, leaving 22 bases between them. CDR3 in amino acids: CASSPGTGFNLSPLHF. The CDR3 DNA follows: TGTGCCAGCAGTCCAGGGACGGGCTTTAATCTCTCACCCCTCCACTTT.

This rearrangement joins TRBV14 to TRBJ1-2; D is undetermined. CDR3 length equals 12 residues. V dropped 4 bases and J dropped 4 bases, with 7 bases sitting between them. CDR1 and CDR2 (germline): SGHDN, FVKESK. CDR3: CASSPTVYGYTF. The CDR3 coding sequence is TGTGCCAGCAGCCCGACGGTCTATGGCTACACCTTC.

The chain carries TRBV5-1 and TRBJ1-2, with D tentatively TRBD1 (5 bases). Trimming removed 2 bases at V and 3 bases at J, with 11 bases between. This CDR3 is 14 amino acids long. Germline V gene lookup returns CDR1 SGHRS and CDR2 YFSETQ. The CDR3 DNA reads TGCGCCAGCAGCTTCGGGGGAGGAGACTATGGCTACACCTTC. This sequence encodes CASSFGGGDYGYTF.

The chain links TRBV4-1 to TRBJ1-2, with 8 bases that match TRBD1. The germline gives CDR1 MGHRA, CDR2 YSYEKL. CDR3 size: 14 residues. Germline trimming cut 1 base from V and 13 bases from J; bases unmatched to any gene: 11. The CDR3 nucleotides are TGCGCCAGCAGCCAAGGGTGGGGACAGGCCGCCTCCACCTTC. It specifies CASSQGWGQAASTF.

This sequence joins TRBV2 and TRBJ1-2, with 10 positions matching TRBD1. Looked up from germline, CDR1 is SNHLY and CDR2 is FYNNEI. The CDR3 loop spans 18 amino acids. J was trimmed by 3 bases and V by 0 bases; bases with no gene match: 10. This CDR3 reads CASSEAGQGVGGYYGYTF. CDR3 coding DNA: TGTGCCAGCAGTGAAGCAGGACAGGGGGTAGGGGGGTACTATGGCTACACCTTC.

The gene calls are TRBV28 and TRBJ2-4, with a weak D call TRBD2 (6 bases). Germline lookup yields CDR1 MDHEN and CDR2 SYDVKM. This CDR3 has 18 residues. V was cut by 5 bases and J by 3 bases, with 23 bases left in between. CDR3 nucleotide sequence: TGTGCCAGCAGTGACGGGGACGGGGGATCAGGGAGCAAAAACATTCAGTACTTC. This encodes CASSDGDGGSGSKNIQYF.

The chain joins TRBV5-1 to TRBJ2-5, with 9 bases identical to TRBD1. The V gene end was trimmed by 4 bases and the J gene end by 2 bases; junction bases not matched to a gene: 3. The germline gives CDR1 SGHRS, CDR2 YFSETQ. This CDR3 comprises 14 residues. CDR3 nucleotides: TGCGCCAGCAGCGGACAGGGGATTCAAGAGACCCAGTACTTC. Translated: CASSGQGIQETQYF.

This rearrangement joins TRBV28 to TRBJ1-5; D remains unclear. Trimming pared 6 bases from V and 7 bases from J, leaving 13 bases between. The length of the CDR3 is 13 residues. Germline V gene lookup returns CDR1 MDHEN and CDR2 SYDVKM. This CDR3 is CASSAAKRQPQHF. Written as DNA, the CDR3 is TGTGCCAGCAGCGCAGCGAAGAGGCAGCCCCAGCATTTT. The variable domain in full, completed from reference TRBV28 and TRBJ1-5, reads DVKVTQSSRYLVKRTGEKVFLECVQDMDHENMFWYRQDPGLGLRLIYFSYDVKMKEKGDIPEGYSVSREKKERFSLILESASTNQTSMYLCASSAAKRQPQHFGDGTRLSIL.

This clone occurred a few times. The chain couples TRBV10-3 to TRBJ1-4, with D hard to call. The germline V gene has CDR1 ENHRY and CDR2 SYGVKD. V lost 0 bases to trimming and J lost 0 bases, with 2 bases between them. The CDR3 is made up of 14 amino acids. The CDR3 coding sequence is TGTGCCATCAGTGAGTCTACAACTAATGAAAAACTGTTTTTT. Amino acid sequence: CAISESTTNEKLFF.

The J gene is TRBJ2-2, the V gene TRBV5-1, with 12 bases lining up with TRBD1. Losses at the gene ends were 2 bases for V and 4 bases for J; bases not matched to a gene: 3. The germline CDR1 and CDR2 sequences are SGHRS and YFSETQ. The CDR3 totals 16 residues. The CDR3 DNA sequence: TGCGCCAGCAGCTTCTCGGGACAGGGGGCCACCGGGGAGCTGTTTTTT. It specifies CASSFSGQGATGELFF.

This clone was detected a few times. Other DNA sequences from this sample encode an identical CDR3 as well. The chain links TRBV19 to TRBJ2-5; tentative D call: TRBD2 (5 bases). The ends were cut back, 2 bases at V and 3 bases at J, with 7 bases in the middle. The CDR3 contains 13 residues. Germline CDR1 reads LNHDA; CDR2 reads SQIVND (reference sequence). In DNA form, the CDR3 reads TGTGCCAGTAGTATAAGCGGAAAAGAGACCCAGTACTTC. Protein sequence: CASSISGKETQYF.

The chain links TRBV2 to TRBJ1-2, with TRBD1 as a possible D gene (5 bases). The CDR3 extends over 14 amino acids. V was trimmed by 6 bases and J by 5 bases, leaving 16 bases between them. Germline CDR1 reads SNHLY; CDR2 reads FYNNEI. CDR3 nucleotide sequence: TGTGCCAGCAGCGGCGGGGGTTTCGGGTATGGCTACACCTTC. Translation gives CASSGGGFGYGYTF.

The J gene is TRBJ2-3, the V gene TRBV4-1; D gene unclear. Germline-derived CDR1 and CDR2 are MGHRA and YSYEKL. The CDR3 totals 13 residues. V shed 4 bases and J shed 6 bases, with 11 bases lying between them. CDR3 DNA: TGCGCCAGCAGCCTCGGACGGGCGGATACGCAGTATTTT. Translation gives CASSLGRADTQYF.

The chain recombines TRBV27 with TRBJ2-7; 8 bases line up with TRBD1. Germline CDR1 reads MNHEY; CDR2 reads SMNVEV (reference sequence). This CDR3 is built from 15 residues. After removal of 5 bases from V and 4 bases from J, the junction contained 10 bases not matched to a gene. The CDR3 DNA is TGTGCCAGCAGTGTAAACGTTGGACAGGGTTACGAGCAGTACTTC. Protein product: CASSVNVGQGYEQYF.